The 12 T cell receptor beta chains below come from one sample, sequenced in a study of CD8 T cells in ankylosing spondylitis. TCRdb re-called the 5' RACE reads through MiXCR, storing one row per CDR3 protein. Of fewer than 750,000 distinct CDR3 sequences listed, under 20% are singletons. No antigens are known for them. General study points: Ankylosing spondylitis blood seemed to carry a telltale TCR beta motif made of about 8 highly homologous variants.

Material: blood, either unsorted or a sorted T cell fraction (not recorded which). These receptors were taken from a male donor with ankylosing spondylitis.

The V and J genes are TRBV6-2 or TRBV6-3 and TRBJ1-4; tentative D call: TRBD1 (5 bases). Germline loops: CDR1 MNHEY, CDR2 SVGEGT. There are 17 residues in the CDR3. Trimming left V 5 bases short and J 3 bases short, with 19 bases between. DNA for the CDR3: TGTGCCAGCAGTCGAACCGGGACGGGAAGAGCTAATGAAAAACTGTTTTTT. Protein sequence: CASSRTGTGRANEKLFF.

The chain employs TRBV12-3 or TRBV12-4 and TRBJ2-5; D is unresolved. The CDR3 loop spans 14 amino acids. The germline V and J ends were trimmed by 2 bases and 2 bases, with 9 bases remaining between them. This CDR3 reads CASSLWGKQETQYF. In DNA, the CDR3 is TGTGCCAGCAGTTTATGGGGAAAACAAGAGACCCAGTACTTC.

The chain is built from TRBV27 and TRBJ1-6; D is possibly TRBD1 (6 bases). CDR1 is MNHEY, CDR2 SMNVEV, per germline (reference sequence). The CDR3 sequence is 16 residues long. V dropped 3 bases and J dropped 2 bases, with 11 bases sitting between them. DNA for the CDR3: TGTGCCAGCAGTTTCCTGACAGGAACCTATAATTCACCCCTCCACTTT. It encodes CASSFLTGTYNSPLHF.

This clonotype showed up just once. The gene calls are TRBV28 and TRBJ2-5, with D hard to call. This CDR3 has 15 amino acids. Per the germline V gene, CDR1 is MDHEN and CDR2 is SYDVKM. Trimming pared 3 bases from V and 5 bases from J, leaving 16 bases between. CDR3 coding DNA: TGTGCCAGCAGTTTCTCTGGGATGGCTTTGGAGACCCAGTACTTC. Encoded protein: CASSFSGMALETQYF.

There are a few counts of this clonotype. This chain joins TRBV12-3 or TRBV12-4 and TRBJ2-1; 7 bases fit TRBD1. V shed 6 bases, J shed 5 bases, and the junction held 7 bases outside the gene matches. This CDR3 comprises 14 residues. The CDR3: CASRAGTANNEQFF. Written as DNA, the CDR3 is TGTGCCAGCAGAGCCGGGACAGCTAACAATGAGCAGTTCTTC.

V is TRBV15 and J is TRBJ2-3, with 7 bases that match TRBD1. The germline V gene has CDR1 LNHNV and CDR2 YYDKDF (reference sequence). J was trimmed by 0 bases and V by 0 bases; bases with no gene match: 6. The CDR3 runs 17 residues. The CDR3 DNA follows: TGTGCCACCAGCAGAGATCTGACAGGGCCGAGCACAGATACGCAGTATTTT. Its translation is CATSRDLTGPSTDTQYF.

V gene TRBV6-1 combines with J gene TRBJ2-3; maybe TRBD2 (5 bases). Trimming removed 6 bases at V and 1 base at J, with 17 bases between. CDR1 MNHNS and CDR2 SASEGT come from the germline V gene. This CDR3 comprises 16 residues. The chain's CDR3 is CASSRSPGKGTDTQYF. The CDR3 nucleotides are TGTGCCAGCAGCCGCTCCCCGGGAAAGGGCACAGATACGCAGTATTTT.

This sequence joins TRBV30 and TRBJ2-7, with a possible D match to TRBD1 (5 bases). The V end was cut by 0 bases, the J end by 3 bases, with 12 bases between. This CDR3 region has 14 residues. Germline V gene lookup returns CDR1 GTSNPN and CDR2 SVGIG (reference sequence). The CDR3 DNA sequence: TGTGCCTGGAGTGTACAGGCAGGGAACTACGAGCAGTACTTC. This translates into CAWSVQAGNYEQYF.

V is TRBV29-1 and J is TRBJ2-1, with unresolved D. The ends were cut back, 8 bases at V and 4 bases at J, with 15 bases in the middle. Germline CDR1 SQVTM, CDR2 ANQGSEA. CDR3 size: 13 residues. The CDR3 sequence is CSSDPLGYNEQFF. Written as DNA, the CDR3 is TGCAGCTCGGACCCCCTAGGGTACAATGAGCAGTTCTTC.

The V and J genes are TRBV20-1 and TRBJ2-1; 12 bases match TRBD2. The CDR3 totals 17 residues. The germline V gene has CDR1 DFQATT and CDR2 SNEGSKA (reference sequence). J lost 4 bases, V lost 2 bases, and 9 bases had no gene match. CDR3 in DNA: TGCAGTGCTAGAACTTTTGGGCTAGCGGGAGGGTACAATGAGCAGTTCTTC. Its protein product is CSARTFGLAGGYNEQFF.

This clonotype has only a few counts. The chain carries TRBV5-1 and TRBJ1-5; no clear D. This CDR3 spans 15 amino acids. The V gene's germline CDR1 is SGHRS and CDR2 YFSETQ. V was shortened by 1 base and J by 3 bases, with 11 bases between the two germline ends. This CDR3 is CASSLLAGDNQPQHF. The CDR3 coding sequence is TGCGCCAGCAGCTTGTTGGCTGGTGACAATCAGCCCCAGCATTTT.

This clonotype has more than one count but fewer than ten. CDR3 sequence (DNA): TGCGCCAGCAGGTCCGGGACTAGCGGGAGCCCAGATACGCAGTATTTT. This translates into CASRSGTSGSPDTQYF. The genes are TRBV5-1 and TRBJ2-3; 14 bases line up with TRBD2. V shed 5 bases and J 4 bases; nucleotides not matched to a gene: 6. CDR3 size: 16 residues. Germline values: CDR1 SGHRS, CDR2 YFSETQ.